Below are 28 T cell receptor delta chains sequenced from a single sample in a study of delta chains in infants with herpesvirus infections. Gamma-chain- and delta-chain-specific primers converted PBMC RNA into TCR cDNA. TCRdb ran CATT on the RT-PCR reads. The sample has 1,400 or so delta-chain clones; 6.9% are singletons. Sequenced material: peripheral blood, taken at time point 1 of longitudinal follow-up. The receptors were gathered from a human donor who was a Ugandan infant, either HIV-exposed or HIV-unexposed (not recorded which).

With respect to this clone: Since a much larger clone is just one base distant, this may be a read error. This sequence joins TRDV1 and TRDJ1, with 8 bases aligning to TRDD3. The CDR3 is made up of 20 amino acids. Germline CDR1 TSWWSYY, CDR2 QGS. After removal of 1 base from V and 0 bases from J, the junction contained 16 bases not matched to a gene. CDR3 sequence: CALGEPFDRGISPYTDKLIF. CDR3 bases: TGTGCTCTTGGGGAACCCTTCGACCGGGGGATAAGCCCCTACACCGATAAACTCATCTTT.

Relative to its sample, this clone is medium-sized (0.01 to 0.1%). The CDR3 DNA reads TGTGCTCTTGGGGGCCTTCCTCGGGATACAGATAAACTCATCTTT. It translates to CALGGLPRDTDKLIF. V is TRDV1 and J is TRDJ1; D assignment may be TRDD2 or TRDD3 (7 bases each). The CDR3 contains 15 residues. Germline V gene sequence: CDR1 TSWWSYY, CDR2 QGS. The ends were cut back, 4 bases at V and 5 bases at J, with 17 bases in the middle.

This chain joins TRDV1 and TRDJ1; 10 bases are shared with TRDD3. Germline V gene sequence: CDR1 TSWWSYY, CDR2 QGS. The V segment lost 1 base and the J segment 0 bases; nucleotides outside the gene matches: 8. CDR3 size: 18 residues. DNA for the CDR3: TGTGCTCTTGGGGAACAACTGGGGGATCCCTATTACACCGATAAACTCATCTTT. This gives the protein CALGEQLGDPYYTDKLIF.

By sample fraction, this clone is large (0.1 to 1%). The chain is built from TRDV1 and TRDJ1; D gene uncertain. The germline V gene encodes CDR1 TSWWSYY and CDR2 QGS. V was shortened by 0 bases and J by 0 bases, with 8 bases between the two germline ends. This CDR3 is built from 15 residues. The CDR3 is CALGELPLDTDKLIF. CDR3 nucleotides: TGTGCTCTTGGGGAACTACCCCTCGACACCGATAAACTCATCTTT.

Notes on this clone: This could be a read error, since a much larger clone is one nucleotide away. The rearrangement links TRDV1 to TRDJ1, with D tentatively TRDD3 (5 bases). Germline CDR1 is TSWWSYY and CDR2 is QGS. There are 20 residues in the CDR3. V shed 7 bases and J shed 0 bases, with 30 bases lying between them. Here the CDR3 DNA reads TGTGCTCTTGAGGACCAAGTTCCCTTACTGTACTGGTTGTACACCGATAAACTCATCTTT. It specifies CALEDQVPLLYWLYTDKLIF.

In its sample, this clone ranks as large. The rearrangement links TRDV3 to TRDJ1, with D tentatively TRDD3 (6 bases). This CDR3 is 16 amino acids long. Germline V gene data show CDR1 as TVYSNPD and CDR2 as GDNSRS (reference sequence). V was shortened by 0 bases and J by 1 base, with 18 bases between the two germline ends. For the CDR3, the DNA is TGTGCCTTTAGTCCGGGGATCGCCCCTCTCACCGATAAACTCATCTTT. As protein: CAFSPGIAPLTDKLIF. The full variable domain, with the rest looked up from reference TRDV3 and TRDJ1, is CDKVTQSSPDQTVASGSEVVLLCTYDTVYSNPDLFWYRIRPDYSFQFVFYGDNSRSEGADFTQGRFSVKHILTQKAFHLVISPVRTEDSATYYCAFSPGIAPLTDKLIFGKGTRVTVEP.

The sample holds a few counts of this clone. The chain is built from TRDV2 and TRDJ1; 8 bases are a match to TRDD3. The J gene, missing from TCRdb, was assigned here through DNA to germline matching. The J segment lost 0 bases and the V segment lost 0 bases, leaving 5 bases of the junction unmatched. The CDR3 sequence is 16 residues long. The germline CDR1 and CDR2 sequences are GEAIGNYY and EKD. CDR3 protein: CACDTVLLGDTDKLIF. The CDR3 nucleotides are TGTGCCTGTGACACCGTTTTACTGGGGGACACCGATAAACTCATCTTT.

The chain links TRDV1 to TRDJ1, with TRDD3 matching over 12 bases. The CDR3 sequence is 22 residues long. CDR1 and CDR2 (germline): TSWWSYY, QGS. Trimming removed 2 bases from V and 1 base from J; junction bases left unmatched: 20. CDR3 sequence reads: CALGEKRQVYWGILKTTDKLIF. The CDR3 DNA follows: TGTGCTCTTGGGGAAAAGAGGCAGGTTTACTGGGGGATACTAAAAACCACCGATAAACTCATCTTT.

This chain uses TRAV38-2/DV8 with TRDJ1; 8 bases line up with TRDD3. Because TCRdb records no J gene, it was assigned here through a match of the DNA to germline. Germline V gene lookup returns CDR1 TSESDYY and CDR2 QEAYKQQN. The CDR3 sequence is 19 residues long. Germline trimming cut 9 bases from V and 1 base from J; bases unmatched to any gene: 23. The CDR3 bases are TGTGCTTTCATGAAGCATAGGTCCTACTGGGGATACCTCACCGATAAACTCATCTTT. Translation gives CAFMKHRSYWGYLTDKLIF.

By sample fraction, this clone is medium-sized (0.01 to 0.1%). This rearrangement joins TRAV29/DV5 to TRDJ1; 10 bases line up with TRDD3. Germline V lookup: CDR1 NSMFDY, CDR2 ISSIKDK. The junction had 27 bases not matched to a gene; V was cut back by 0 bases and J by 4 bases. The CDR3 is 22 amino acids. In nucleotides, the CDR3 is TGTGCAGCAAGCGTTAGTCATGGGCCAACACCCAATTTACTGGGGGATTGCGATAAACTCATCTTT. Amino acid sequence: CAASVSHGPTPNLLGDCDKLIF.

This clone is medium-sized within its sample. The rearrangement joins TRDV1 to TRDJ1; D might be TRDD3 (6 bases). Germline assignment: CDR1 TSWWSYY and CDR2 QGS. The V end was cut by 1 base, the J end by 0 bases, with 15 bases between. The CDR3 sequence is 17 residues long. CDR3 loop: CALGEPRGRYDTDKLIF. CDR3 nucleotides: TGTGCTCTTGGGGAACCTCGTGGGAGATACGACACCGATAAACTCATCTTT.

This clone was seen more than once but under ten times. This chain links TRDV1 with TRDJ1; TRDD3 matches at 8 bases. The CDR3 runs to 22 residues. Germline CDR1 and CDR2: TSWWSYY and QGS. The V gene end was trimmed by 0 bases and the J gene end by 0 bases; junction bases not matched to a gene: 21. For the CDR3, the DNA is TGTGCTCTTGGGGAACTATCCCGCCGCTGGGGGAGAGAGCTCCTCTACACCGATAAACTCATCTTT. Protein: CALGELSRRWGRELLYTDKLIF.

This chain joins TRDV1 and TRDJ1; 12 bases align to TRDD3. The CDR3 has 20 amino acids. Trimming took 2 bases from V and 4 from J; bases not matched to a gene: 17. The germline CDR1 and CDR2 sequences are TSWWSYY and QGS. The CDR3 DNA reads as TGTGCTCTTGGGGAAGGTCTCCCTCTGTACTGGGGGATACAGGTCGATAAACTCATCTTT. Its protein product is CALGEGLPLYWGIQVDKLIF.

A few counts support this clone. The chain uses TRDV1 and TRDJ1; D is perhaps TRDD3 (6 bases). CDR1 is TSWWSYY, CDR2 QGS, per germline. V lost 1 base, J lost 5 bases, and 14 bases lay in between. CDR3 length: 15 residues. The CDR3 DNA follows: TGTGCTCTTGGGGAACCCTACTGGGCCTGGGATAAACTCATCTTT. Translated: CALGEPYWAWDKLIF.

This clone was observed a handful of times. V is TRDV1 and J is TRDJ2, with 11 positions matching TRDD3. The CDR3 loop spans 20 amino acids. CDR1 is TSWWSYY, CDR2 QGS, per germline. V lost 4 bases, J lost 4 bases, and 17 bases stayed unmatched. The chain's CDR3 is CALGGLAFPWGILPTAQLFF. The CDR3 coding sequence is TGTGCTCTTGGGGGCCTAGCCTTCCCCTGGGGGATACTCCCGACAGCACAACTCTTCTTT.

This clone ranks as medium-sized. The sample has other DNA sequences that encode this CDR3 too. The rearrangement uses TRDV1 and TRDJ1; 13 nucleotides agree with TRDD3. The germline CDR1 and CDR2 sequences are TSWWSYY and QGS. Germline trimming cut 1 base from V and 8 bases from J; bases unmatched to any gene: 22. This CDR3 contains 21 residues. The DNA of the CDR3 is TGTGCTCTTGGGGAACAGGGGGTCTACCCCGACTGGGGGATACGCGAAAGGAAACTCATCTTT. Translating it yields CALGEQGVYPDWGIRERKLIF.

Only a few counts were recorded for this clone. It differs at one base from a far larger clone, so likely a read error. This sequence joins TRDV1 and TRDJ1; maybe TRDD3 (6 bases). The CDR3 sequence is 18 residues long. Trimming shortened V by 1 base and J by 1 base, and 19 bases separated the two germline ends. Germline CDR1 reads TSWWSYY; CDR2 reads QGS. This CDR3 reads CALGEPSTPGIPTDKLIF. The CDR3 nucleotides read TGTGCTCTTGGGGAACCGTCTACGCCGGGGATCCCCACCGATAAACTCATCTTT.

This clone is medium-sized in the sample. The J gene is TRDJ1, while no V gene call was made; the listed D gene, TRDD3, was not tested against the DNA. There are 19 residues in the CDR3. The CDR3: CAPKAVYWGIRKYTDKLIF. The CDR3 DNA reads TGTGCTCCGAAGGCAGTTTACTGGGGGATACGCAAGTACACCGATAAACTCATCTTT.

For the J gene the call is TRDJ1; the V gene lacks a call; no check of the table's D call, TRDD3, against the DNA was made. The CDR3 loop spans 20 amino acids. The CDR3: CALGEKNLSPRGGYTDKLIF. DNA for the CDR3: TGTGCTCTTGGGGAAAAAAATTTGTCCCCACGGGGGGGGTACACCGATAAACTCATCTTT.

Details on this clone: A single base separates this from a much larger clone, so it may be a read error. The genes are TRDV1 and TRDJ1; 7 bases are shared with TRDD3. This CDR3 has 19 residues. Looked up from germline, CDR1 is TSWWSYY and CDR2 is QGS. The CDR3 protein is CALGKLPGISPPYTDKLIF. The CDR3 DNA reads TGTGCTCTTGGGAAACTCCCGGGGATAAGTCCCCCCTACACCGATAAACTCATCTTT.

This clone is categorized as medium-sized. The chain uses TRDV1 and TRDJ1, with a weak D call TRDD2 (6 bases). Germline lookup yields CDR1 TSWWSYY and CDR2 QGS. The CDR3 totals 19 residues. V was trimmed by 4 bases and J by 0 bases, leaving 24 bases between them. The CDR3 sequence is CALGVDPSPFFVDTDKLIF. The CDR3 nucleotides read TGTGCTCTTGGGGTCGACCCTTCCCCATTTTTCGTCGACACCGATAAACTCATCTTT.

This clone is labeled medium-sized. V is TRDV2 and J is TRDJ1; the match to TRDD3 covers 10 bases. J lost 2 bases, V lost 3 bases, and 2 bases had no gene match. CDR1 GEAIGNYY and CDR2 EKD come from the germline V gene. CDR3 length equals 14 residues. This chain's CDR3 is CACDSLGDTDKLIF. In DNA, the CDR3 is TGTGCCTGTGACTCACTGGGGGATACCGATAAACTCATCTTT.

This clone is judged large. The chain is built from TRDV2 and TRDJ3, with 8 bases identical to TRDD3. Germline CDR1 and CDR2: GEAIGNYY and EKD. V lost 2 bases and J lost 2; bases outside the gene matches: 10. The CDR3 runs 19 residues. The CDR3 DNA reads as TGTGCCTGTGACAGCATTGGGGGATCCCCTCCCTGGGACACCCGACAGATGTTTTTC. Residues: CACDSIGGSPPWDTRQMFF.

By sample fraction, this clone is large (0.1 to 1%). The chain recombines TRDV2 with TRDJ3; 11 positions match TRDD3. The V and J ends lost 2 bases and 0 bases, in that order; junction bases with no gene match: 2. This CDR3 has 18 residues. CDR1 and CDR2 (germline): GEAIGNYY, EKD. The CDR3 here is CACDILGDSSWDTRQMFF. CDR3 nucleotide sequence: TGTGCCTGTGACATACTGGGGGATAGCTCCTGGGACACCCGACAGATGTTTTTC.

The CDR3 loop reads CACDTYGTGGSSWDTRQMFF. The CDR3 DNA reads as TGTGCCTGTGACACCTATGGTACTGGGGGATCCTCCTGGGACACCCGACAGATGTTTTTC. The chain joins TRDV2 to TRDJ3, with 10 bases identical to TRDD3. Looked up from germline, CDR1 is GEAIGNYY and CDR2 is EKD. The CDR3 has 20 residues. The ends lost 0 bases at V and 0 bases at J; junction bases unmatched: 7.

By frequency in the sample, this clone is large. In DNA form, the CDR3 reads TGTGCTCTTGGGGATTTCCACTGGGGGATACGAAATAAACTCATCTTT. Translation gives CALGDFHWGIRNKLIF. V and J are TRDV1 and TRDJ1; 13 bases are shared with TRDD3. The V gene end was trimmed by 3 bases and the J gene end by 6 bases; junction bases not matched to a gene: 7. This CDR3 region has 16 residues. Germline V lookup: CDR1 TSWWSYY, CDR2 QGS.

By sample fraction, this clone is medium-sized. The chain carries TRDV2 and TRDJ1; TRDD3 matches 10 bases. Germline CDR1 is GEAIGNYY and CDR2 is EKD. The CDR3 extends over 15 amino acids. The CDR3 region has the DNA TGTGCTACTTGGGGGGATACGACGTGTACCGATAAACTCATCTTT. Protein product: CATWGDTTCTDKLIF.

About this clone itself: This clone may be a read error of a much larger clone one base away. The V call is TRDV1, the J call TRDJ1; 12 bases line up with TRDD3. This CDR3 comprises 20 residues. The germline CDR1 and CDR2 sequences are TSWWSYY and QGS. In nucleotides, the CDR3 is TGTGCTCTTGGGTCCCCTGGATACTGGGGGATACATAGTAGAACCGATAAACTCACCTTT. Translated: CALGSPGYWGIHSRTDKLTF.